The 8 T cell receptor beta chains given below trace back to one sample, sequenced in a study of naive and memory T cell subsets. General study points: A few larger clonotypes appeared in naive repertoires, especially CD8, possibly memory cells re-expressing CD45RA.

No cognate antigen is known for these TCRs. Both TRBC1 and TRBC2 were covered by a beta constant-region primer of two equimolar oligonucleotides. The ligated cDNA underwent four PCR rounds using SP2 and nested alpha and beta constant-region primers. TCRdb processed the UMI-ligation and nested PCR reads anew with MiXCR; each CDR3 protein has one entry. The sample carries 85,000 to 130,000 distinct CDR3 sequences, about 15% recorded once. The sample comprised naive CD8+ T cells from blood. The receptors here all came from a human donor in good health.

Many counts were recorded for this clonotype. Written as DNA, the CDR3 is TGTGCCTCCGGTAAGGGGAGCTCCTACAATGAGCAGTTCTTC. Encoded protein: CASGKGSSYNEQFF. The rearrangement joins TRBV12-3 or TRBV12-4 to TRBJ2-1; D tentatively reads TRBD1 or TRBD2 (5 bases each). The germline V and J ends were trimmed by 11 bases and 0 bases, with 14 bases remaining between them. The CDR3 has 14 residues.

In DNA form, the CDR3 reads TGTGCCAGCAGTGGGACAGATCCTCGTGAAAAACTGTTTTTT. Encoded protein: CASSGTDPREKLFF. This chain links TRBV28 with TRBJ1-4, with TRBD1 identical over 7 bases. The ends lost 5 bases at V and 7 bases at J; junction bases unmatched: 7. The CDR3 contains 14 residues. The germline CDR1 and CDR2 sequences are MDHEN and SYDVKM. Based on the CDR3 plus reference TRBV28 and TRBJ1-4, the full variable domain is DVKVTQSSRYLVKRTGEKVFLECVQDMDHENMFWYRQDPGLGLRLIYFSYDVKMKEKGDIPEGYSVSREKKERFSLILESASTNQTSMYLCASSGTDPREKLFFGSGTQLSVL.

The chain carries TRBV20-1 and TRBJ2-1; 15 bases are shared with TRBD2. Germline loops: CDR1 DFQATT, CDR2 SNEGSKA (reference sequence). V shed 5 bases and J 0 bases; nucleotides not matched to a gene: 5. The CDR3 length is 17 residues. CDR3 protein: CSASGLAGGTSYNEQFF. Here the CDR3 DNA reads TGCAGTGCTTCGGGACTAGCGGGAGGAACCTCCTACAATGAGCAGTTCTTC.

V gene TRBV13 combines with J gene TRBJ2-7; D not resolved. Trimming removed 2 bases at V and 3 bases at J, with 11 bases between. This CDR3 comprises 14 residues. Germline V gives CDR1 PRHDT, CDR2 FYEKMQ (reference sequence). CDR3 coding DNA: TGTGCCAGCAGCTTAAGTGAGGAAAGCTACGAGCAGTACTTC. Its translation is CASSLSEESYEQYF. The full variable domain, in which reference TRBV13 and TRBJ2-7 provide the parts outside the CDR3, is AAGVIQSPRHLIKEKRETATLKCYPIPRHDTVYWYQQGPGQDPQFLISFYEKMQSDKGSIPDRFSAQQFSDYHSELNMSSLELGDSALYFCASSLSEESYEQYFGPGTRLTVT.

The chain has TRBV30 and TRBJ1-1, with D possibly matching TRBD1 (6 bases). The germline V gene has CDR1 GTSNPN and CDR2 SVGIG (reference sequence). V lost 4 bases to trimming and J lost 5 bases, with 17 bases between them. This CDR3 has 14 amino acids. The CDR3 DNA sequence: TGTGCCTGGACTGAAGCGGTAAGGGGGACTGAAGCTTTCTTT. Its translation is CAWTEAVRGTEAFF.

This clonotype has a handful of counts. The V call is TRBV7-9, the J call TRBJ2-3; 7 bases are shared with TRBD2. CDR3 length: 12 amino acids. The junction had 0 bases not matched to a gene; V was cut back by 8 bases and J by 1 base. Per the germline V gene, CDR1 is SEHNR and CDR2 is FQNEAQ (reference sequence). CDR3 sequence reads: CASGGGTDTQYF. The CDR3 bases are TGTGCCAGCGGGGGGGGCACAGATACGCAGTATTTT.

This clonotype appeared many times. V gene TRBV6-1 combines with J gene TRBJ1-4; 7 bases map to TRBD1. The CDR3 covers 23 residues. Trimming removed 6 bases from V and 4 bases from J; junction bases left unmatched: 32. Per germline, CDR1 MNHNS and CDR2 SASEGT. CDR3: CASSSTLIYLGQQDPTLNEKLFF. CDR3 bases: TGTGCCAGCAGCTCGACCCTGATTTATCTGGGACAGCAAGATCCCACCCTTAATGAAAAACTGTTTTTT.

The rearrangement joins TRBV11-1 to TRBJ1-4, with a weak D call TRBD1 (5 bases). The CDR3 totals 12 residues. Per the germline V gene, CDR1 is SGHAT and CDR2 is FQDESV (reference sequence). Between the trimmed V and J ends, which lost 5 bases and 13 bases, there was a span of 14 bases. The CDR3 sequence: CASSPTGMRLFF. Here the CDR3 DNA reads TGTGCCAGCAGCCCCACAGGAATGCGACTGTTTTTT.